A single T cell receptor beta chain is shown here with its context. The sample comes from a study of cytomegalovirus exposure and HLA in healthy donors. Sequencing was performed with immunoSEQ multiplex PCR; in TCRdb, only in-frame clones are kept and a portion is missing. The profile shows around 190,000 clones, 86% of them singletons. V was clipped by 1 base and J by 7 bases; unmatched bases: 4. Looked up from germline, CDR1 is SGHRS and CDR2 is YFSETQ. The CDR3 is 13 residues long. Input material: PBMCs. This receptor was obtained from a woman aged 18-30 years in good health and CMV-seronegative. The chain uses TRBV5-1 and TRBJ1-1, with 7 bases aligning to TRBD1. The CDR3: CASSLMRQGEAFF. In nucleotides, the CDR3 is TGCGCCAGCAGCTTGATGAGACAGGGTGAAGCTTTCTTT.